The TCR beta chain under discussion was sequenced for a study of PD-L1 blockade in urothelial cancer. Across the whole study: Blood analysis was done at 3 weeks (second dose) and 6 weeks after treatment began.

J lost 5 bases, V lost 6 bases, and 8 bases had no gene match. CDR1 and CDR2 (germline): LNHDA, SQIVND (reference sequence). The CDR3 has 14 amino acids. Time point indicated: peripheral blood 6 weeks after treatment start. Profiling relied on immunoSEQ multiplex PCR, and the TCRdb table lists in-frame clones only, not all of them. Of 83,000 or so clones listed, roughly 80% were seen once; the top ten hold over 7.5%. This TCR derives from a man between 65 and 85 years old with urothelial cancer. Here the sequenced sample was PBMCs, taken around atezolizumab (anti-PD-L1) treatment. This chain connects TRBV19 to TRBJ2-5; 8 positions agree with TRBD1. CDR3 loop: CASRPETGVETQYF. In DNA, the CDR3 is TGTGCCAGTAGACCGGAGACAGGGGTGGAGACCCAGTACTTC. Supplemented by reference TRBV19 and TRBJ2-5, the full variable domain reads DGGITQSPKYLFRKEGQNVTLSCEQNLNHDAMYWYRQDPGQGLRLIYYSQIVNDFQKGDIAEGYSVSREKKESFPLTVTSAQKNPTAFYLCASRPETGVETQYFGPGTRLLVL.